This T cell receptor (beta chain) was obtained from a study of response to subunit inactivated influenza vaccine. Study-level points and caveats: It was suggested by the authors that few new T cells are recruited by each seasonal influenza vaccination.

TCRdb re-called the RT-PCR reads through MiXCR, storing one row per CDR3 protein. The sample includes over 650,000 distinct CDR3 sequences, roughly 18% seen only once; the top ten take approximately 11%. The length of the CDR3 is 15 residues. CDR1 WSHSY and CDR2 SAAADI come from the germline V gene. V lost 5 bases, J lost 7 bases, and 8 bases stayed unmatched. This clonotype was seen ten or more times. Its target is unknown. This sequence joins TRBV10-2 and TRBJ1-6; TRBD1 matches at 7 bases. The sample in question was PBMCs from blood, obtained about 5 days after vaccination. This clonotype originated in a man aged 50 to 60 who received an inactivated influenza vaccine. The CDR3 DNA reads as TGCGCCAGCAGTACAGGGGTTGAAAGAAATTCACCCCTCCACTTT. This sequence encodes CASSTGVERNSPLHF.